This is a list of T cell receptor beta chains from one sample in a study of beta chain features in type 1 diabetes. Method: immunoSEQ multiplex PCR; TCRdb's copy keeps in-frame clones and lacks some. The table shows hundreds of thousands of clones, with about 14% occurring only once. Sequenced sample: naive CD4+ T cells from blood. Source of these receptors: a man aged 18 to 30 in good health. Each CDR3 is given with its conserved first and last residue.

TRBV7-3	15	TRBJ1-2	CASSGQQGARYGYTF
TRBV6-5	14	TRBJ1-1	CASSPARRNTEAFF
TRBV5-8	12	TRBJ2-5	CASSPERETQYF
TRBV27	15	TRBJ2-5	CASSLGGWGQETQYF
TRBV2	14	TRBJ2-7	CASSTGTGVYEQYF
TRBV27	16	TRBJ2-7	CASSLGGTLPTYEQYF
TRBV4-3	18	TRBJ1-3	CASSQDIGGRISGNTIYF
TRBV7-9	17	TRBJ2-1	CASSSSRGTVPYNEQFF
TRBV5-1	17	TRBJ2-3	CASSLSTSGSQTDTQYF
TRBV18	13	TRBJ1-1	CAGASGENTEAFF
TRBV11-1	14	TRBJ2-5	CASSLGGSSKTQYF
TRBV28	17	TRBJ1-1	CASSLLTGTGSIGEAFF
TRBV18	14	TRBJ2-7	CASSPAGWGYEQYF
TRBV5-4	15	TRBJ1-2	CASSSPGQGAGGYTF
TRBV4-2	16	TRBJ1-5	CASSQELGSGLSAQHF
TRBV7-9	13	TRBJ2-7	CASSRERVGEQYF
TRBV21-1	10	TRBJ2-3	CATPNPPQYF
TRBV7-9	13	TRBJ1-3	CASSSRGVGTIYF
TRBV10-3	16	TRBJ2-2	CAILPGTPANTGELFF
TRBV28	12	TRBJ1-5	CASRGGDQPQHF
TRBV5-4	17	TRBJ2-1	CASSLPRLPGIFNEQFF
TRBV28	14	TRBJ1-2	CASSLVRQGGGYTF